This is a list of T cell receptor beta chains from one sample in a study of cytomegalovirus exposure and HLA in healthy donors. Profiling relied on immunoSEQ multiplex PCR, and the TCRdb table lists in-frame clones only, not all of them. The repertoire holds around 120,000 clones, with roughly 78% as singletons. The source material was PBMCs. The receptors shown here come from a man aged 25 to 45 in good health and CMV-seronegative. CDR3s include the opening cysteine and the closing phenylalanine or tryptophan. D genes are given only for firm matches. Only some rows state a clone size, as once, few, many or a class for expanded clones.

>TRBJ2-2|.|TRBV5-4|TRBD2
TGTGCCAGCAGCTCCCTTTATCTGGCGGGAGGGCCAGCGAACACCGGGGAGCTGTTTTTT
CASSSLYLAGGPANTGELFF
>TRBJ2-1|.|TRBV2|.
TGTGCCAGCAGAGCCAATGAGCAGTTCTTC
CASRANEQFF
>TRBJ1-5|.|TRBV2|.
TGTGCCAGCAGTTACCCTAGCGCAAGCAATCAGCCCCAGCATTTT
CASSYPSASNQPQHF
>TRBJ2-3|.|TRBV27|TRBD1
TGTGCCAGCAGTTTAGACAGGGCCACAGATACGCAGTATTTT
CASSLDRATDTQYF
>TRBJ2-1|.|TRBV19|.
TGTGCCAGTAGTCTTGGAGGGCGGGCGCACAATGAGCAGTTCTTC
CASSLGGRAHNEQFF
>TRBJ1-1|.|TRBV14|TRBD1
TGTGCCAGCAGCCAAGGTTTGAGACAGGGCGTGAACACTGAAGCTTTCTTT
CASSQGLRQGVNTEAFF
>TRBJ1-5|.|TRBV7-9|.
TGTGCCAGCAGCCTCAGGGGTCAGCCCCAGCATTTT
CASSLRGQPQHF
>TRBJ2-2|.|TRBV9|TRBD1
TGTGCCAGCAGCGTAGCTCCGGACAGGATGAACACCGGGGAGCTGTTTTTT
CASSVAPDRMNTGELFF
>TRBJ1-2|.|TRBV7-2|.
TGTGCCAGCAGCTTAGCCGTAACAGCCCTCTATGGCTACACCTTC
CASSLAVTALYGYTF
>TRBJ2-5|.|TRBV7-2|TRBD1
TGTGCCAGCAGCTCCGGACAGGGGACCGAGACCCAGTACTTC
CASSSGQGTETQYF
>TRBJ2-7|.|TRBV4-1|TRBD2
TGCGCCAGCAGCCTGTCTACCCTAGCGGGTGTCTCCTACGAGCAGTACTTC
CASSLSTLAGVSYEQYF
>TRBJ1-5|.|TRBV6-1|TRBD1
TGTGCCAGCAGAGGCGGGACAGGGTGGAATCAGCCCCAGCATTTT
CASRGGTGWNQPQHF
>TRBJ2-5|.|TRBV13|.
TGTGCCAGCAGCTTCCGTCGGGGGAAGGGGGAGACCCAGTACTTC
CASSFRRGKGETQYF
>TRBJ1-4|.|TRBV27|.
TGTGCCAGCAGTCCGACAGACTCAACTAATGAAAAACTGTTTTTT
CASSPTDSTNEKLFF
>TRBJ2-7|.|TRBV6-6|.
TGTGCCAGCAGTTATGGTCCAGCCTACGAGCAGTACTTC
CASSYGPAYEQYF
>TRBJ1-2|.|TRBV5-4|.
TGTGCCTGCTCGATAGGGGTAGCTAACTATGGCTACACCTTC
CACSIGVANYGYTF
>TRBJ2-2|.|TRBV28|.
TGTGCCAGCAGTTTATTGGGGCAGGACACCGGGGAGCTGTTTTTT
CASSLLGQDTGELFF
>TRBJ2-1|.|TRBV6-4|TRBD2
TGTGCCAGCAGTAAAACAATAGCGGGAGAGTACAATGAGCAGTTCTTC
CASSKTIAGEYNEQFF
>TRBJ2-5|.|TRBV7-9|.
TGTGCCAGCAGCTTAAGTCACGGGAGCCAAGAGACCCAGTACTTC
CASSLSHGSQETQYF
>TRBJ2-7|.|TRBV5-4|TRBD1
TGTGCCAGCAGCAGCACAGGGGGCGCCTACGAGCAGTACTTC
CASSSTGGAYEQYF
>TRBJ2-5|.|TRBV6-1|.
TGTGCCAGCAGTGAATCGAAAAACAGATTCCAAGAGACCCAGTACTTC
CASSESKNRFQETQYF
>TRBJ2-7|.|TRBV7-8|TRBD2
TGTGCCAGCACCCTTTGGGCTAGCGGCTCCGGCGAGCAGTACTTC
CASTLWASGSGEQYF
>TRBJ2-1|.|TRBV5-1|.
TGCGCCAGCAGCACACCCCCCCCGACTAGTCACTACAATGAGCAGTTCTTC
CASSTPPPTSHYNEQFF
>TRBJ1-2|.|TRBV14|TRBD1
TGTGCCAGCAGCCAAGGGGGGACAGGACCCTCCGGCTATGGCTACACCTTC
CASSQGGTGPSGYGYTF
>TRBJ2-3|.|TRBV25-1|TRBD1
TGTGCCAGCAGTGGCTACAGGGGATTCACAGATACGCAGTATTTT
CASSGYRGFTDTQYF
>TRBJ2-2|.|TRBV12-5|.
TGTGCTAGTGGTTTGGTACCCCCGGCCGGGGAGCTGTTTTTT
CASGLVPPAGELFF
>TRBJ1-2|.|TRBV28|TRBD1
TGTGCCAGCAGTACGGGGACAGGGAGGGTCTTTGGCTACACCTTC
CASSTGTGRVFGYTF
>TRBJ1-5|.|TRBV27|TRBD1
TGTGCCAGCAGCTACCGCATGGACAGGGTTCAGCCCCAGCATTTT
CASSYRMDRVQPQHF
>TRBJ2-3|.|TRBV30|.
TGTGCCTGGAGCGAAGGGCTAGCTTATAACACAGATACGCAGTATTTT
CAWSEGLAYNTDTQYF
>TRBJ2-7|.|TRBV27|.
TGTGCCAGCAGTTCCTTGACTAGTTTATACTACGAGCAGTACTTC
CASSSLTSLYYEQYF
>TRBJ2-1|.|TRBV7-2|TRBD2
TGTGCCAGCAGCTTAGGGGTAGGCCTAGCGGGACTGTTCTTC
CASSLGVGLAGLFF
>TRBJ1-2|.|TRBV19|TRBD1
TGTGCCATCCCGGACAGGGCAGGTGGCTACACCTTC
CAIPDRAGGYTF
>TRBJ1-2|once|TRBV9|.
TGTGCCAGCAGCGTTAGCGGAACTAACTATGGCTACCCCTTC
CASSVSGTNYGYPF
>TRBJ2-1|.|TRBV2|TRBD1
TGTGCCAGCAGTGATAGGACAGGGGGAGGGAATGAGCAGTTCTTC
CASSDRTGGGNEQFF